The 29 T cell receptor beta chains listed next were all sequenced from one sample in a study of CD8+ T cells in alopecia areata. Treatment specified: oral pan-JAK inhibitor, 5-10 mg twice daily. Extracted from the samples, RNA was reverse transcribed into cDNA to serve as the sequencing template. TCRdb keeps only in-frame clones here, not all; method: immunoSEQ multiplex PCR. Here the sample spans approximately 210,000 clones, roughly 60% being singletons. Sequenced material: CD4+ T cells sorted from blood, taken at week 24, from a patient treated with tofacitinib. These receptors were taken from a human donor with alopecia areata.

There are a few counts of this clone. The rearrangement links TRBV25-1 to TRBJ1-2; a possible D gene is TRBD1 (5 bases). The CDR3 runs to 17 residues. Germline lookup yields CDR1 MGHDK and CDR2 SYGVNS. V shed 3 bases and J shed 8 bases, with 25 bases lying between them. This CDR3 is CASSESGGIPGDKGYTF. Here the CDR3 DNA reads TGTGCCAGCAGTGAGTCGGGCGGCATACCGGGGGATAAAGGCTACACCTTC.

The chain uses TRBV29-1 and TRBJ2-5, with D tentatively TRBD1 (5 bases). The CDR3 extends over 12 amino acids. Germline values: CDR1 SQVTM, CDR2 ANQGSEA. V lost 5 bases, J lost 2 bases, and 9 bases lay in between. Here the CDR3 DNA reads TGCAGCGTTTTGGGGCCTCAAGAGACCCAGTACTTC. Encoded protein: CSVLGPQETQYF.

Here the CDR3 DNA reads TGTGCCAGCAGATTAACCGGGACGGGCGGTGCGCAGTTCTTC. Translated, it gives CASRLTGTGGAQFF. The rearrangement links TRBV2 to TRBJ2-1, with D perhaps being TRBD1 or TRBD2 (5 bases each). V was trimmed by 6 bases and J by 12 bases, leaving 21 bases between them. The CDR3 is 14 residues long. Germline values: CDR1 SNHLY, CDR2 FYNNEI. The full variable domain, completed using reference TRBV2 and TRBJ2-1, is EPEVTQTPSHQVTQMGQEVILRCVPISNHLYFYWYRQILGQKVEFLVSFYNNEISEKSEIFDDQFSVERPDGSNFTLKIRSTKLEDSAMYFCASRLTGTGGAQFFGPGTRLTVL.

V is TRBV30 and J is TRBJ1-4; 7 bases align to TRBD1. With V trimmed by 1 base and J by 0 bases, 5 bases remained unmatched. The CDR3 has 16 residues. Germline V gene lookup returns CDR1 GTSNPN and CDR2 SVGIG (reference sequence). CDR3 region: CAWSGGQGATNEKLFF. CDR3 in DNA: TGTGCCTGGAGTGGTGGGCAGGGGGCAACTAATGAAAAACTGTTTTTT.

The gene calls are TRBV5-1 and TRBJ2-2, with a weak D call TRBD2 (7 bases). The CDR3 contains 18 residues. The germline CDR1 and CDR2 sequences are SGHRS and YFSETQ. V was trimmed by 3 bases and J by 0 bases, leaving 18 bases between them. Here the CDR3 reads CASSSGGRIIANTGELFF. DNA for the CDR3: TGCGCCAGCAGCTCGGGGGGCAGGATCATTGCGAACACCGGGGAGCTGTTTTTT.

The chain joins TRBV27 to TRBJ1-2; no clear D. The germline V and J ends were trimmed by 3 bases and 7 bases, with 12 bases remaining between them. Per germline, CDR1 MNHEY and CDR2 SMNVEV (reference sequence). This CDR3 comprises 13 residues. CDR3: CASSFKGYGGYTF. CDR3 nucleotides: TGTGCCAGCAGTTTCAAAGGGTATGGTGGCTACACCTTC.

The gene calls are TRBV6-5 and TRBJ2-7, with a tentative D call TRBD2 (7 bases). CDR1 is MNHEY, CDR2 SVGAGI, per germline. Deletions cut 8 bases from V and 1 base from J, with 18 bases between. CDR3 length equals 15 residues. The CDR3 is CASSNTQGGSYEQYF. CDR3 in DNA: TGTGCCAGCTCCAATACACAGGGAGGGTCCTACGAGCAGTACTTC.

This chain links TRBV19 with TRBJ2-7; tentative D call: TRBD1 (6 bases). CDR1 and CDR2 from the germline V gene are LNHDA and SQIVND (reference sequence). With 3 bases removed from V and 5 bases from J, the gap between germline ends came to 20 bases. The CDR3 extends over 16 amino acids. The CDR3 DNA sequence: TGTGCCAGTAGTATCACGTCGCAGGGGAGATCCCACGAGCAGTACTTC. Its translation is CASSITSQGRSHEQYF.

This clone occurred once. J is TRBJ2-2 and V is TRBV27; TRBD1 agrees at 8 bases. The germline V gene encodes CDR1 MNHEY and CDR2 SMNVEV (reference sequence). V was pared by 9 bases and J by 5 bases, with 5 bases of the junction left unmatched. The CDR3 is made up of 13 amino acids. This CDR3 is CASRTGWTGELFF. The CDR3 DNA reads TGTGCCAGTAGGACAGGGTGGACCGGGGAGCTGTTTTTT.

The chain recombines TRBV5-1 with TRBJ2-5; perhaps TRBD1 as D (6 bases). Trimming left V 1 base short and J 3 bases short, with 13 bases between. The CDR3 spans 15 residues. The germline V gene encodes CDR1 SGHRS and CDR2 YFSETQ. Here the CDR3 reads CASSLMTGKEETQYF. The CDR3 DNA sequence: TGCGCCAGCAGCTTGATGACAGGAAAAGAAGAGACCCAGTACTTC.

This clone was seen only a few times. The rearrangement joins TRBV6-5 to TRBJ1-1, with D perhaps matching TRBD1 (5 bases). Trimming pared 6 bases from V and 4 bases from J, leaving 6 bases between. This CDR3 is 11 amino acids long. The V gene's germline CDR1 is MNHEY and CDR2 SVGAGI. The CDR3 is CASSQGTEAFF. The DNA of the CDR3 is TGTGCCAGCAGCCAGGGCACTGAAGCTTTCTTT.

This chain uses TRBV9 with TRBJ1-2; D remains unclear. CDR3 length: 13 amino acids. From germline, CDR1 is SGDLS and CDR2 YYNGEE. V was clipped by 0 bases and J by 2 bases, with 5 bases between them. The CDR3 sequence is CASSVGTNYGYTF. The CDR3 DNA reads TGTGCCAGCAGCGTAGGCACGAACTATGGCTACACCTTC.

The chain has TRBV2 and TRBJ2-7, with 14 bases aligning to TRBD2. CDR3 length: 16 residues. CDR1 is SNHLY and CDR2 is FYNNEI in the germline V gene. V was clipped by 6 bases and J by 7 bases; unmatched bases: 11. The CDR3 region has the DNA TGTGCCAGCAGAGAACTCAGACTAGCGGGGGGGAAGGAGCAGTACTTC. It codes for CASRELRLAGGKEQYF.

The chain joins TRBV29-1 to TRBJ1-2; TRBD1 matches 8 bases. CDR1 is SQVTM and CDR2 is ANQGSEA in the germline V gene. This CDR3 is 14 amino acids long. With 6 bases clipped from V and 9 bases from J, the junction kept 15 bases outside the gene matches. Here the CDR3 reads CSVAQGTGGYRYTF. The CDR3, as DNA: TGCAGCGTCGCCCAAGGAACAGGGGGTTACCGCTACACCTTC. The full variable domain, completed using reference TRBV29-1 and TRBJ1-2, is SAVISQKPSRDICQRGTSLTIQCQVDSQVTMMFWYRQQPGQSLTLIATANQGSEATYESGFVIDKFPISRPNLTFSTLTVSNMSPEDSSIYLCSVAQGTGGYRYTFGSGTRLTVV.

There are many counts of this clone. The chain links TRBV7-2 to TRBJ2-5, with D maybe TRBD2 (5 bases). CDR1 is SGHTA, CDR2 FQGNSA, per germline. The CDR3 has 15 residues. Trimming removed 6 bases at V and 5 bases at J, with 19 bases between. CDR3: CASRRRRQGGETQYF. DNA for the CDR3: TGTGCCAGCAGGCGACGCCGACAAGGAGGCGAGACCCAGTACTTC.

The table lists this clone with a few counts. This chain uses TRBV12-5 with TRBJ1-4, with TRBD1 as a possible D gene (5 bases). CDR1 is LGHNT and CDR2 is FRNRAP in the germline V gene. The germline V and J ends were trimmed by 1 base and 0 bases, with 15 bases remaining between them. CDR3 size: 18 residues. The CDR3 bases are TGTGCTAGTGGTTTGGGTCGATCAGGGAGTGCAACTAATGAAAAACTGTTTTTT. It encodes CASGLGRSGSATNEKLFF. The full variable domain, rest sourced from reference TRBV12-5 and TRBJ1-4, is DARVTQTPRHKVTEMGQEVTMRCQPILGHNTVFWYRQTMMQGLELLAYFRNRAPLDDSGMPKDRFSAEMPDATLATLKIQPSEPRDSAVYFCASGLGRSGSATNEKLFFGSGTQLSVL.

The chain joins TRBV2 to TRBJ2-1, with TRBD1 identical over 7 bases. The CDR3 contains 16 residues. V shed 7 bases, J shed 4 bases, and the junction held 13 bases outside the gene matches. In germline, CDR1 is SNHLY, CDR2 FYNNEI. The CDR3 is CASNKWSDRTYNEQFF. The CDR3 DNA reads as TGTGCCAGCAACAAATGGTCGGACAGGACATACAATGAGCAGTTCTTC.

The rearrangement uses TRBV2 and TRBJ1-5; D might be TRBD1 (5 bases). V was shortened by 3 bases and J by 1 base, with 10 bases between the two germline ends. CDR3 length: 15 residues. The germline gives CDR1 SNHLY, CDR2 FYNNEI. CDR3 protein: CASSDAGSSNQPQHF. CDR3 DNA sequence: TGTGCCAGCAGTGACGCAGGGAGCAGCAATCAGCCCCAGCATTTT.

This clone has just a few counts. The J gene is TRBJ2-3, the V gene TRBV7-9; 7 bases match TRBD1. The CDR3 loop spans 16 amino acids. Looked up from germline, CDR1 is SEHNR and CDR2 is FQNEAQ (reference sequence). With 1 base clipped from V and 0 bases from J, the junction kept 4 bases outside the gene matches. CDR3 nucleotide sequence: TGTGCCAGCAGCTTAGGGACAGGTAGTAGCACAGATACGCAGTATTTT. Residues: CASSLGTGSSTDTQYF.

In nucleotides, the CDR3 is TGCAGCGTTGATGCAAGCAGGGGGTATGGCTACACCTTC. It is translated as CSVDASRGYGYTF. The gene calls are TRBV29-1 and TRBJ1-2; 7 positions match TRBD1. Germline CDR1 and CDR2: SQVTM and ANQGSEA. Trimming took 3 bases from V and 5 from J; bases not matched to a gene: 6. The CDR3 spans 13 residues.

The V and J genes are TRBV4-1 and TRBJ2-5, with D perhaps TRBD1 or TRBD2 (5 bases each). Trimming left V 0 bases short and J 3 bases short, with 11 bases between. This CDR3 is built from 15 residues. Germline assignment: CDR1 MGHRA and CDR2 YSYEKL. The CDR3 loop reads CASSQDPGTKETQYF. The CDR3 nucleotides read TGCGCCAGCAGCCAAGATCCCGGGACCAAAGAGACCCAGTACTTC.

The chain links TRBV12-5 to TRBJ1-1, with no clear D. CDR1 is LGHNT, CDR2 FRNRAP, per germline. The CDR3 is 11 amino acids. Deletions cut 6 bases from V and 0 bases from J, with 2 bases between. The CDR3 coding sequence is TGTGCTAGTGGGATGAACACTGAAGCTTTCTTT. Its translation is CASGMNTEAFF. Combining the CDR3 with reference TRBV12-5 and TRBJ1-1 gives the whole variable domain DARVTQTPRHKVTEMGQEVTMRCQPILGHNTVFWYRQTMMQGLELLAYFRNRAPLDDSGMPKDRFSAEMPDATLATLKIQPSEPRDSAVYFCASGMNTEAFFGQGTRLTVV.

The chain has TRBV2 and TRBJ2-2; the D is unclear. The V gene lost 5 bases and the J gene lost 5 bases, with 9 bases spanning the gap. The CDR3 is made up of 13 amino acids. Germline-derived CDR1 and CDR2 are SNHLY and FYNNEI. This chain's CDR3 is CASSWKKTGELFF. The CDR3 nucleotides are TGTGCCAGCAGTTGGAAGAAGACCGGGGAGCTGTTTTTT.

At least ten counts were recorded for this clone. The chain employs TRBV4-3 and TRBJ1-4, with no clear D. V was shortened by 5 bases and J by 4 bases, with 11 bases between the two germline ends. The CDR3 is made up of 14 amino acids. The V gene's germline CDR1 is LGHNA and CDR2 YSLEER. The CDR3 reads CASSFGRSNEKLFF. In nucleotides, the CDR3 is TGCGCCAGCAGCTTTGGACGTAGTAATGAAAAACTGTTTTTT.

The chain employs TRBV27 and TRBJ2-5; D is possibly TRBD1 (7 bases). Trimming removed 5 bases at V and 4 bases at J, with 17 bases between. CDR1 and CDR2 from the germline V gene are MNHEY and SMNVEV (reference sequence). The CDR3 is 15 residues long. The CDR3: CASSRRDRQGETQYF. In nucleotides, the CDR3 is TGTGCCAGCAGTAGGCGGGACCGACAGGGAGAGACCCAGTACTTC.

This clone was observed at least ten times. The chain links TRBV7-2 to TRBJ2-3; D is perhaps TRBD2 (6 bases). The V end lost 4 bases, the J end lost 5 bases, and 22 bases lay between the germline ends. CDR3 length: 17 residues. Germline-derived CDR1 and CDR2 are SGHTA and FQGNSA. The CDR3 bases are TGTGCCAGCAGCTCAGCTGGAGGGCGGGCCGGTAAAGATACGCAGTATTTT. Encoded protein: CASSSAGGRAGKDTQYF.

This clone showed up just a few times. The J gene is TRBJ2-5, the V gene TRBV15, with D perhaps TRBD2 (5 bases). The germline V and J ends were trimmed by 9 bases and 2 bases, with 10 bases remaining between them. The CDR3 runs 12 residues. Looked up from germline, CDR1 is LNHNV and CDR2 is YYDKDF (reference sequence). CDR3 in DNA: TGTGCCACGTCCCCGGGGCAAGAGACCCAGTACTTC. This sequence encodes CATSPGQETQYF. The entire variable domain, with the rest obtained from reference TRBV15 and TRBJ2-5, is as follows: DAMVIQNPRYQVTQFGKPVTLSCSQTLNHNVMYWYQQKSSQAPKLLFHYYDKDFNNEADTPDNFQSRRPNTSFCFLDIRSPGLGDTAMYLCATSPGQETQYFGPGTRLLVL.

J is TRBJ1-6 and V is TRBV30; D gene unclear. The CDR3 has 13 amino acids. V lost 0 bases to trimming and J lost 8 bases, with 8 bases between them. CDR1 is GTSNPN, CDR2 SVGIG, per germline (reference sequence). CDR3 amino acids: CAWSVPMDSPLHF. The CDR3 DNA is TGTGCCTGGAGTGTCCCGATGGATTCACCCCTCCACTTT.

This clone was picked up a small number of times. The V gene is TRBV7-2, the J gene TRBJ1-1; a possible D gene is TRBD1 (5 bases). CDR3 length equals 17 residues. V was pared by 5 bases and J by 5 bases, with 24 bases between. Germline CDR1 is SGHTA and CDR2 is FQGNSA. CDR3 protein: CASSPNPRGGVNTEAFF. CDR3 DNA: TGTGCCAGCAGCCCCAACCCTCGGGGCGGGGTTAATACTGAAGCTTTCTTT.